The 6 T cell receptor beta chains presented below share a single source sample, sequenced in a study of T-cell reconstitution after alpha-beta-depleted transplantation in children. This sample's TCRbeta library carried unique molecular identifier barcodes. TCRdb fed the PCR reads into MiXCR, producing one record per CDR3 protein. The data hold about 27,000 distinct CDR3 sequences, with roughly a sixth observed a single time. Specimen: PBMCs, mostly from graft donor cells, collected 60 days after TCRalphabeta/CD19-depleted stem cell transplant. These receptors were collected from a male patient between 2 and 15 years old who had a stem cell transplant for acute lymphoblastic leukemia, so the T cells may come from the graft donor.

This clonotype was seen more than once but under ten times. The J gene is TRBJ2-3, the V gene TRBV20-1, with 8 nucleotides matching TRBD2. The trim removed 3 bases at V and 4 bases at J, leaving 0 bases unmatched. This CDR3 region has 12 residues. Per the germline V gene, CDR1 is DFQATT and CDR2 is SNEGSKA (reference sequence). The CDR3 region is CSASGRADTQYF. The DNA of the CDR3 is TGCAGTGCTAGCGGGAGGGCAGATACGCAGTATTTT.

This clonotype was observed a few times. The V call is TRBV4-3, the J call TRBJ1-2; D not resolved. The CDR3 is 13 residues long. The V and J ends lost 3 bases and 2 bases respectively, with 7 bases between them. CDR1 is LGHNA and CDR2 is YSLEER in the germline V gene. The DNA of the CDR3 is TGCGCCAGCAGCCAGCTCCTAAACTATGGCTACACCTTC. It yields the protein CASSQLLNYGYTF.

This clonotype was observed many times. The genes are TRBV5-1 and TRBJ2-6, with a tentative D call TRBD1 (5 bases). V was clipped by 4 bases and J by 0 bases, with 8 bases between them. The germline CDR1 and CDR2 sequences are SGHRS and YFSETQ. The CDR3 extends over 15 amino acids. CDR3 residues: CASSMTDSGANVLTF. In DNA form, the CDR3 reads TGCGCCAGCAGCATGACAGACTCTGGGGCCAACGTCCTGACTTTC.

This clonotype came up a few times. J is TRBJ2-1 and V is TRBV4-3, with TRBD2 matching over 8 bases. The ends lost 0 bases at V and 3 bases at J; junction bases unmatched: 7. The CDR3 has 17 residues. From germline, CDR1 is LGHNA and CDR2 YSLEER. The CDR3 loop reads CASSQDHSGAFYNEQFF. In DNA form, the CDR3 reads TGCGCCAGCAGCCAAGACCATAGCGGGGCTTTCTACAATGAGCAGTTCTTC.

A few counts support this clonotype. The chain combines TRBV28 with TRBJ1-2; unclear D gene. CDR1 MDHEN and CDR2 SYDVKM come from the germline V gene. V gave up 4 bases and J gave up 1 base, with 10 bases separating them. This CDR3 spans 14 amino acids. The CDR3 DNA follows: TGTGCCAGCAGTTACCGCCGGGGTAACTATGGCTACACCTTC. Translated: CASSYRRGNYGYTF.

There are a few counts of this clonotype. J is TRBJ2-5 and V is TRBV6-2 or TRBV6-3, with a tentative D call TRBD1 (5 bases). With 6 bases removed from V and 2 bases from J, the gap between germline ends came to 16 bases. CDR3 length: 15 residues. Per germline, CDR1 MNHEY and CDR2 SVGEGT. The CDR3 DNA sequence: TGTGCCAGCAGGGGGAAACAGGCGGTACAAGAGACCCAGTACTTC. Amino acids: CASRGKQAVQETQYF.